Below, 5 T cell receptor beta chains from the same sample are listed, as sequenced in a study of T cells after yellow fever vaccination. TCRdb passed the 5' RACE reads through MiXCR, listing each CDR3 protein once. The data hold 450,000 to 650,000 distinct CDR3 sequences, with 21% observed a single time. The sample consisted of PBMCs, taken roughly 20 days after the first yellow fever vaccination. All receptors derive from a young man who received the YFV17D yellow fever vaccine.

In this sample, this clonotype turned up a few times. It is unclear where the CDR3 begins or ends on the DNA, so no DNA is shown, and the CDR3 is as TCRdb lists it. The chain links TRBV5-1 to TRBJ1-1; the table's D gene call, TRBD1, was not cross checked with the DNA. The germline gives CDR1 SGHRS, CDR2 YFSETQ. A total of 15 residues make up the CDR3, ends included. The CDR3 sequence: CASSLGMGARTEAFF.

In nucleotides, the CDR3 is TGTGCCAGCAGCTCCACAAACATCAACACAGATACGCAGTATTTT. This sequence encodes CASSSTNINTDTQYF. The chain joins TRBV7-9 to TRBJ2-3; the D is unclear. This CDR3 spans 15 amino acids. Trimming took off 4 bases at V and 2 bases at J, with 13 bases between the two ends. Germline assignment: CDR1 SEHNR and CDR2 FQNEAQ (reference sequence). The whole variable domain, remainder taken from reference TRBV7-9 and TRBJ2-3, is DTGVSQNPRHKITKRGQNVTFRCDPISEHNRLYWYRQTLGQGPEFLTYFQNEAQLEKSRLLSDRFSAERPKGSFSTLEIQRTEQGDSAMYLCASSSTNINTDTQYFGPGTRLTVL.

The J gene is TRBJ1-5, the V gene TRBV23-1, with unresolved D. TRBV23-1 counts as an open reading frame of uncertain function. This CDR3 is 15 amino acids long. Trimming cost V 1 base and J 3 bases, with 10 bases left between them. DNA for the CDR3: TGCGCCAGCAGTCAATGTCCAGTCTCCAATCAGCCCCAGCATTTT. Amino acids: CASSQCPVSNQPQHF.

This clonotype was counted a few times. This chain joins TRBV12-3 or TRBV12-4 and TRBJ2-3; D may be TRBD2 (5 bases). V lost 6 bases to trimming and J lost 1 base, with 14 bases between them. The CDR3 extends over 15 amino acids. As DNA, the CDR3 is TGTGCCAGCAGCCCCCTGAGGGCTCGCACAGATACGCAGTATTTT. It yields the protein CASSPLRARTDTQYF.

The V and J genes are TRBV6-1 and TRBJ1-4; unclear D gene. V was cut by 8 bases and J by 8 bases, with 12 bases left in between. This CDR3 has 12 residues. Germline assignment: CDR1 MNHNS and CDR2 SASEGT. The CDR3 nucleotides read TGTGCCAGCGCGTTGGGAAGGGAAAAACTGTTTTTT. This translates into CASALGREKLFF.